This entry describes one T cell receptor beta chain. This specimen belongs to a study of blood T cell repertoires in COVID-19. V lost 9 bases to trimming and J lost 5 bases; unmatched junction nucleotides: 5. Germline assignment: CDR1 LNHDA and CDR2 SQIVND (reference sequence). The CDR3 length is 12 residues. The method was immunoSEQ multiplex PCR; TCRdb's version includes in-frame clones alone and lacks a portion of them. The sample shows approximately 75,000 clones, about 76% of them seen only once. Material: peripheral blood. The V gene is TRBV19, the J gene TRBJ2-7; 9 nucleotides agree with TRBD1. This receptor was taken from a woman at least 80 years old with active or convalescent COVID-19. CDR3 loop: CASRQGEDEQYF. CDR3 nucleotides: TGTGCCAGCAGACAGGGGGAGGACGAGCAGTACTTC.